The present T cell receptor (beta chain) was sequenced within a study of cytomegalovirus exposure and HLA in healthy donors. Study-wide context: The 95 to 150 validation repertoires used a platform that matched the one used for the 500 to 700 first-cohort repertoires, as a later analysis reported.

The length of the CDR3 is 15 residues. Trimming shortened V by 5 bases and J by 0 bases, and 14 bases separated the two germline ends. Germline V gene sequence: CDR1 SGHTA, CDR2 FQGNSA. Method: immunoSEQ multiplex PCR; TCRdb's copy keeps in-frame clones and lacks some. The sample yields about 160,000 clones, 84% seen once. Sequenced input: PBMCs. The rearrangement uses TRBV7-2 and TRBJ2-7; the D gene is possibly TRBD1 (6 bases). The source is a man aged 30 to 45 in good health and CMV-seropositive. CDR3 coding DNA: TGTGCCAGCAGCCCGCGACAGGCGAGCTCCTACGAGCAGTACTTC. It specifies CASSPRQASSYEQYF.